One sample yielded the 18 T cell receptor beta chains listed below, sequenced in a study of T-cell memory formation after mild COVID-19. Each CDR3 protein is one row after TCRdb ran MiXCR on the 5' RACE reads. The sample records 350,000 to 500,000 distinct CDR3 sequences, about a sixth being singletons. The sample was PBMCs or a T cell subset sorted from them (not recorded which). Every receptor here comes from a man aged 18 to 30 who had mild COVID-19 (a few samples of this study predate the infection). Cell type and time point are not known.

The chain carries TRBV4-3 and TRBJ2-5; D remains unclear. There are 15 residues in the CDR3. V was pared by 0 bases and J by 2 bases, with 10 bases between. The germline gives CDR1 LGHNA, CDR2 YSLEER. CDR3 region: CASSQDSKEQETQYF. The CDR3 DNA reads as TGCGCCAGCAGCCAAGATAGCAAGGAACAAGAGACCCAGTACTTC.

The chain employs TRBV6-2 or TRBV6-3 and TRBJ2-5; a possible D gene is TRBD2 (5 bases). Per germline, CDR1 MNHEY and CDR2 SVGEGT. V lost 6 bases, J lost 7 bases, and 21 bases lay in between. The CDR3 consists of 15 residues. The CDR3 DNA reads TGTGCCAGCAGCAACCCAGTCGGGGTGACTGGGACCCAGTACTTC. Residues: CASSNPVGVTGTQYF.

This clonotype was seen more than once but under ten times. The chain has TRBV7-6 and TRBJ2-1; 9 nucleotides agree with TRBD2. Germline V CDR1 and CDR2: SGHVS, FNYEAQ. V dropped 5 bases and J dropped 7; count of bases not matched to a gene: 15. The CDR3 is 17 amino acids. DNA of the CDR3: TGTGCCAGCAGCATCCTCTTGAGAGCGGGGGGTAAAAATGAGCAGTTCTTC. It is translated as CASSILLRAGGKNEQFF.

This clonotype has just a few counts. The chain joins TRBV12-3 or TRBV12-4 to TRBJ1-5, with D possibly TRBD1 on 6 matching bases. The V gene lost 7 bases and the J gene lost 5 bases, with 18 bases spanning the gap. The CDR3 is made up of 15 amino acids. The CDR3 reads CASTHSGQRHQPQHF. CDR3 DNA sequence: TGTGCCAGCACCCATTCAGGACAGAGACATCAGCCCCAGCATTTT.

The J gene is TRBJ1-5, the V gene TRBV30; D is ambiguous. The CDR3 totals 17 residues. The germline gives CDR1 GTSNPN, CDR2 SVGIG (reference sequence). The V end was cut by 2 bases, the J end by 0 bases, with 17 bases between. CDR3 coding DNA: TGTGCCTGGAGTCCTATCAGGATCAGCGATAGCAATCAGCCCCAGCATTTT. Protein product: CAWSPIRISDSNQPQHF.

V is TRBV7-9 and J is TRBJ2-1; D is possibly TRBD2 (6 bases). The V gene's germline CDR1 is SEHNR and CDR2 FQNEAQ (reference sequence). The V end was cut by 4 bases, the J end by 2 bases, with 12 bases between. The CDR3 length is 15 residues. CDR3 amino acids: CASSWSSGTYNEQFF. As DNA, the CDR3 is TGTGCCAGCAGCTGGAGTAGCGGCACCTACAATGAGCAGTTCTTC. The complete variable domain, with remaining parts taken from reference TRBV7-9 and TRBJ2-1, reads DTGVSQNPRHKITKRGQNVTFRCDPISEHNRLYWYRQTLGQGPEFLTYFQNEAQLEKSRLLSDRFSAERPKGSFSTLEIQRTEQGDSAMYLCASSWSSGTYNEQFFGPGTRLTVL.

The chain employs TRBV7-9 and TRBJ2-7; the match to TRBD1 covers 11 bases. This CDR3 is 19 amino acids long. Germline assignment: CDR1 SEHNR and CDR2 FQNEAQ (reference sequence). The junction had 15 bases not matched to a gene; V was cut back by 5 bases and J by 0 bases. CDR3 residues: CASSPAGGTGGRPSYEQYV. DNA of the CDR3: TGTGCCAGCAGCCCCGCCGGCGGGACAGGGGGTCGCCCCTCCTACGAGCAGTACGTC.

The rearrangement links TRBV6-2 or TRBV6-3 to TRBJ2-1; a possible D gene is TRBD1 (6 bases). The germline V gene encodes CDR1 MNHEY and CDR2 SVGEGT. CDR3 length: 14 amino acids. The V end lost 4 bases, the J end lost 4 bases, and 11 bases lay between the germline ends. CDR3 nucleotide sequence: TGTGCCAGCAGTTTTGGGGGCCCTTACAATGAGCAGTTCTTC. Encoded protein: CASSFGGPYNEQFF.

This clonotype came up a few times. This chain connects TRBV20-1 to TRBJ1-5, with TRBD1 as a possible D gene (6 bases). The CDR3 is 14 residues long. V was trimmed by 5 bases and J by 2 bases, leaving 13 bases between them. Germline-derived CDR1 and CDR2 are DFQATT and SNEGSKA (reference sequence). The CDR3 region is CSASQGLGNQPQHF. In DNA form, the CDR3 reads TGCAGTGCTTCACAGGGTTTAGGCAATCAGCCCCAGCATTTT.

This clonotype showed up many times. The chain carries TRBV7-6 and TRBJ2-1, with D possibly being TRBD2 (5 bases). Germline V lookup: CDR1 SGHVS, CDR2 FNYEAQ. The CDR3 sequence is 15 residues long. Trimming took 0 bases from V and 6 from J, leaving 12 bases between them. The DNA for the CDR3 is TGTGCCAGCAGCTTAGCGACGGGGATCCTCAATGAGCAGTTCTTC. Amino acid sequence: CASSLATGILNEQFF. The full variable domain, in which reference TRBV7-6 and TRBJ2-1 provide the parts outside the CDR3, is GAGVSQSPRYKVTKRGQDVALRCDPISGHVSLYWYRQALGQGPEFLTYFNYEAQQDKSGLPNDRFSAERPEGSISTLTIQRTEQRDSAMYRCASSLATGILNEQFFGPGTRLTVL.

The rearrangement links TRBV18 to TRBJ2-7, with 8 bases identical to TRBD1. V lost 4 bases, J lost 5 bases, and 4 bases stayed unmatched. Germline assignment: CDR1 KGHSH and CDR2 LQKENI. The CDR3 is 13 amino acids. The CDR3, as DNA: TGTGCCAGCTCACAGCAGGGGGCTCACGAGCAGTACGTC. It translates to CASSQQGAHEQYV.

This clonotype was seen a handful of times. This chain connects TRBV7-2 to TRBJ2-3, with a possible D match to TRBD2 (6 bases). Trimming removed 6 bases at V and 8 bases at J, with 15 bases between. CDR1 and CDR2 from the germline V gene are SGHTA and FQGNSA. CDR3 length: 13 amino acids. The CDR3, as DNA: TGTGCCAGCAGTGCCGGCCACGGGGGTACGCAGTATTTT. Its protein is CASSAGHGGTQYF. The whole variable domain, filled in from reference TRBV7-2 and TRBJ2-3, reads GAGVSQSPSNKVTEKGKDVELRCDPISGHTALYWYRQSLGQGLEFLIYFQGNSAPDKSGLPSDRFSAERTGGSVSTLTIQRTQQEDSAVYLCASSAGHGGTQYFGPGTRLTVL.

This clonotype has more than one count but fewer than ten. The chain couples TRBV10-3 to TRBJ2-7, with D perhaps TRBD1 (6 bases). V dropped 0 bases and J dropped 4 bases, with 13 bases sitting between them. The CDR3 runs 15 residues. CDR1 and CDR2 from the germline V gene are ENHRY and SYGVKD. The CDR3 region has the DNA TGTGCCATCAGTGAGTCCGTGACAGGAGCTTACGAGCAGTACTTC. Encoded protein: CAISESVTGAYEQYF.

This clonotype has a handful of counts. The chain couples TRBV21-1 to TRBJ2-5. TRBV21-1 is a pseudogene segment. The CDR3 runs to 14 residues. The CDR3 sequence: CASSKWGLQETQYF. Here the CDR3 DNA reads TGTGCCAGCAGCAAATGGGGTCTTCAAGAGACCCAGTACTTC.

This chain connects TRBV28 to TRBJ2-4; D might be TRBD1 (6 bases). The germline gives CDR1 MDHEN, CDR2 SYDVKM. There are 15 residues in the CDR3. The V end lost 6 bases, the J end lost 3 bases, and 15 bases lay between the germline ends. CDR3 DNA: TGTGCCAGCAGCGGACAGATCGCGGTCAAAAACATTCAGTACTTC. Its protein product is CASSGQIAVKNIQYF.

V is TRBV27 and J is TRBJ2-7; TRBD1 matches 11 bases. In germline, CDR1 is MNHEY, CDR2 SMNVEV (reference sequence). V lost 5 bases and J lost 4; bases outside the gene matches: 4. The CDR3 spans 14 residues. The CDR3 is CASSTGQGEYEQYF. In DNA form, the CDR3 reads TGTGCCAGCAGTACGGGACAGGGGGAATACGAGCAGTACTTC.

In this sample, this clonotype turned up a few times. The gene calls are TRBV7-9 and TRBJ1-1; TRBD1 aligns across 8 bases. Unmatched junction bases numbered 9, after V lost 3 bases and J lost 0 bases. Germline CDR1 and CDR2: SEHNR and FQNEAQ (reference sequence). The CDR3 length is 17 residues. The CDR3 region is CASSFWTGPGVNTEAFF. In DNA form, the CDR3 reads TGTGCCAGCAGCTTCTGGACAGGGCCGGGAGTGAACACTGAAGCTTTCTTT.

This clonotype was seen more than once but under ten times. The rearrangement links TRBV6-1 to TRBJ2-7, with D perhaps matching TRBD1 or TRBD2 (5 bases each). This CDR3 spans 13 amino acids. V lost 4 bases to trimming and J lost 2 bases, with 9 bases between them. Germline V CDR1 and CDR2: MNHNS, SASEGT. CDR3 sequence reads: CASSGGVAYEQYV. CDR3 in DNA: TGTGCCAGCAGTGGAGGGGTGGCCTACGAGCAGTACGTC.